This TCR beta chain was profiled in a study of blood T cell repertoires in COVID-19. As for the study in general: The samples span acute and convalescent COVID-19 from the United States, Italy and Spain. Nucleic acid was either cDNA or gDNA, and it came from T cells, B-cell-depleted T cells, or PBMCs.

This clone is a singleton in its sample. Per the original data handling: For nucleated cells, counts were estimated from reference gene primer amplification. Repertoires were generated with immunoSEQ multiplex PCR, while TCRdb's copy carries only in-frame clones and drops some. V, J and clone size are those of that table, while D and trimming were read from the DNA. The profile covers roughly 250,000 clones, with around 90% appearing a single time and approximately 7.9% taken by the ten largest. The CDR3 is 15 amino acids. Trimming cost V 3 bases and J 4 bases, with 13 bases left between them. CDR1 is ENHRY, CDR2 SYGVKD, per germline.

What was sequenced was peripheral blood. The genes are TRBV10-3 and TRBJ1-5; maybe TRBD1 (6 bases). The TCR comes from a man between 60 and 70 years old who had recovered from COVID-19. The CDR3 region is CAISDMDRTNQPQHF. The CDR3 nucleotides are TGTGCCATCAGTGACATGGACAGAACAAATCAGCCCCAGCATTTT.